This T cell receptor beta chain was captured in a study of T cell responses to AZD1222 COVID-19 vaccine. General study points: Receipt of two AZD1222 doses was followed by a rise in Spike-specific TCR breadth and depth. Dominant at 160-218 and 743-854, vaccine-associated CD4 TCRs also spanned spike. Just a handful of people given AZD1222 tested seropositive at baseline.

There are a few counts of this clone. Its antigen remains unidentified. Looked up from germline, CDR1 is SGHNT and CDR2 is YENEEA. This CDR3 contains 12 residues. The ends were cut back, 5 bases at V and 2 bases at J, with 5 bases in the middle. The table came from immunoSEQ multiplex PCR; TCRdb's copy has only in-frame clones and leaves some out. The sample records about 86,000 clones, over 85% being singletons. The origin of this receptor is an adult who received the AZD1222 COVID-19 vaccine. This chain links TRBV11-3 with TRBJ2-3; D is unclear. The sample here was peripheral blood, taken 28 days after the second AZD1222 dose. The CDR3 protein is CASSQATDTQYF. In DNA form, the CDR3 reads TGTGCCAGCAGCCAGGCCACAGATACGCAGTATTTT.